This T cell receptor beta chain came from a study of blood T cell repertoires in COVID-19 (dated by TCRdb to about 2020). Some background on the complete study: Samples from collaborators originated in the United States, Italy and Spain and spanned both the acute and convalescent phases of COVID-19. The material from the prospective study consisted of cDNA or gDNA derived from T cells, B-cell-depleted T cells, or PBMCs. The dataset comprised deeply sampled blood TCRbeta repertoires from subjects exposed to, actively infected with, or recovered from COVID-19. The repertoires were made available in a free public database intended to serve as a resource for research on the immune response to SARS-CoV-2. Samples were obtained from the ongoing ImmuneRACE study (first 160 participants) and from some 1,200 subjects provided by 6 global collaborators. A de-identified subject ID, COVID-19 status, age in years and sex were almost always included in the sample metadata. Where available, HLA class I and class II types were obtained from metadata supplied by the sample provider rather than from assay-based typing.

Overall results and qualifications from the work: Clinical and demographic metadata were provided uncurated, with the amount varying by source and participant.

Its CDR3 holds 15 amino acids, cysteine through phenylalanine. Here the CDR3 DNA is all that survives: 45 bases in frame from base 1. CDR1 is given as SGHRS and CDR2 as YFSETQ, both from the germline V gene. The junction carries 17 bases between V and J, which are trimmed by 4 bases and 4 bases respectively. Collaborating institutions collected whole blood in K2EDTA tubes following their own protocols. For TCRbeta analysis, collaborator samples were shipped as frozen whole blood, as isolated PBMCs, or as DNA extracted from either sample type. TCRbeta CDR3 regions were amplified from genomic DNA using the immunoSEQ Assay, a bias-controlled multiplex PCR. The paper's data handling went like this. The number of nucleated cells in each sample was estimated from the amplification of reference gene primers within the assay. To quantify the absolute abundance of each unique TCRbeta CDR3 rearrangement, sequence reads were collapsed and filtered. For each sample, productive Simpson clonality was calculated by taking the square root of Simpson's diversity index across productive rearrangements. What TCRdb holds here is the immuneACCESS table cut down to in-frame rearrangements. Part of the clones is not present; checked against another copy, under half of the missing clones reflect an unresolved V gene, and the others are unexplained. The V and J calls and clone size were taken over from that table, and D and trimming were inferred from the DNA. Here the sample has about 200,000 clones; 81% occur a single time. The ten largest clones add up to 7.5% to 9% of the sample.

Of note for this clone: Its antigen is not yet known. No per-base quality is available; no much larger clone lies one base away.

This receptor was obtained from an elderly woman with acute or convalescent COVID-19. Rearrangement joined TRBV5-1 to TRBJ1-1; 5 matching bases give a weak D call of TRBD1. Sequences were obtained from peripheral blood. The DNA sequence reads TGCGCCAGCAGCACGATGGCGGGGCGGGGCACTGAAGCTTTCTTT. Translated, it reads CASSTMAGRGTEAFF.